What follows are 5 T cell receptor beta chains derived from one specimen sequenced in a study of graft-versus-host responses after intestinal transplantation. No antigens are known for them. Profiled with immunoSEQ multiplex PCR; TCRdb holds only in-frame clones, not every one. The table lists about 25,000 clones, 82% of them singletons. The input for sequencing was unstimulated CD8+ T cells sorted from spleen or lymph node cells, taken before transplant. These receptors originate from a human donor who was the organ donor for an intestinal transplant.

This chain joins TRBV7-2 and TRBJ2-7; 7 bases match TRBD1. Germline CDR1 SGHTA, CDR2 FQGNSA. V lost 5 bases, J lost 3 bases, and 7 bases stayed unmatched. The CDR3 spans 14 residues. The CDR3 loop is CASSPWTGGYEQYF. CDR3 coding DNA: TGTGCCAGCAGCCCATGGACAGGAGGCTACGAGCAGTACTTC.

CDR3 region: CASSIGEGTEAFF. CDR3 sequence (DNA): TGTGCCAGTAGTATAGGGGAGGGCACTGAAGCTTTCTTT. The rearrangement joins TRBV19 to TRBJ1-1; D is undetermined. Germline V gene sequence: CDR1 LNHDA, CDR2 SQIVND (reference sequence). V lost 1 base and J 4 bases, leaving 7 bases between the germline ends. The CDR3 is made up of 13 amino acids.

The chain has TRBV4-1 and TRBJ2-7; 9 nucleotides match TRBD1. The length of the CDR3 is 17 residues. After removal of 0 bases from V and 3 bases from J, the junction contained 9 bases not matched to a gene. Germline CDR1 MGHRA, CDR2 YSYEKL. CDR3 DNA: TGCGCCAGCAGCCAAGAGGAGGGGACAGGGAAAAACTACGAGCAGTACTTC. This translates into CASSQEEGTGKNYEQYF.

V and J are TRBV9 and TRBJ2-3, with D perhaps given as TRBD1 or TRBD2 (6 bases each). Germline V gives CDR1 SGDLS, CDR2 YYNGEE. V gave up 0 bases and J gave up 0 bases, with 8 bases separating them. The CDR3 extends over 15 amino acids. The CDR3 reads CASSVGGASTDTQYF. The CDR3 bases are TGTGCCAGCAGCGTAGGGGGGGCTAGCACAGATACGCAGTATTTT.

The chain recombines TRBV5-8 with TRBJ2-1; TRBD1 matches 9 bases. The V segment lost 4 bases and the J segment 2 bases; nucleotides outside the gene matches: 4. Germline CDR1 reads SGHTS; CDR2 reads YDEGEE. The CDR3 consists of 15 residues. The CDR3 sequence is CASSAGTGTYNEQFF. For the CDR3, the DNA is TGTGCCAGCAGCGCCGGGACAGGGACCTACAATGAGCAGTTCTTC.